Following are 2 T cell receptor beta chains from one sample sequenced in a study of T cells after yellow fever vaccination. TCRdb reprocessed the 5' RACE reads with MiXCR, giving one entry per CDR3 protein. This table holds 100,000 to 150,000 distinct CDR3 sequences, 13% to 15% found once. The sample was CD8+ T cells sorted from PBMCs, taken 5 days after the yellow fever booster vaccination. These receptor sequences come from a man in his late teens or twenties who received the YFV17D yellow fever vaccine.

V is TRBV11-2 and J is TRBJ1-1, with D uncertain. Germline CDR1 is SGHAT and CDR2 is FQNNGV. The V and J ends lost 1 base and 6 bases respectively, with 9 bases between them. The CDR3 has 13 amino acids. The CDR3 sequence: CASSLAPFSEAFF. The CDR3 DNA reads TGTGCCAGCAGCTTAGCCCCATTTTCTGAAGCTTTCTTT.

CDR3 nucleotide sequence: TGTGCCAGCAGCCTAAGGATGGGAAGCTCCTACAATGAGCAGTTCTTC. Amino acids: CASSLRMGSSYNEQFF. V and J are TRBV7-6 and TRBJ2-1; D gene ambiguous. V was clipped by 5 bases and J by 0 bases, with 14 bases between them. Germline V gene lookup returns CDR1 SGHVS and CDR2 FNYEAQ. The CDR3 runs 16 residues.